This TCR beta chain was sequenced in a study of T cell responses to AZD1222 COVID-19 vaccine. General study points: There were mostly white British donors and more females than males, and clonal diversity was possibly underestimated. The span of vaccine-associated CD4 TCRs extended across spike, with dominance at 160-218 and 743-854.

TCRdb keeps only in-frame clones here, not all; method: immunoSEQ multiplex PCR. The sample has 150,000 or so clones, approximately 90% seen once; the top ten hold under 4%. Points on this clone: Antigen unknown.

This CDR3 is built from 17 residues. This receptor was identified in an adult who received the AZD1222 COVID-19 vaccine. The input for sequencing was peripheral blood, taken 28 days after the second AZD1222 dose. The rearrangement joins TRBV21-1 to TRBJ1-5. TRBV21-1 is annotated as a pseudogene. The CDR3 reads CASSKALGQGENQPQHF. As DNA, the CDR3 is TGTGCCAGCAGCAAAGCGCTAGGCCAAGGGGAGAATCAGCCCCAGCATTTT.